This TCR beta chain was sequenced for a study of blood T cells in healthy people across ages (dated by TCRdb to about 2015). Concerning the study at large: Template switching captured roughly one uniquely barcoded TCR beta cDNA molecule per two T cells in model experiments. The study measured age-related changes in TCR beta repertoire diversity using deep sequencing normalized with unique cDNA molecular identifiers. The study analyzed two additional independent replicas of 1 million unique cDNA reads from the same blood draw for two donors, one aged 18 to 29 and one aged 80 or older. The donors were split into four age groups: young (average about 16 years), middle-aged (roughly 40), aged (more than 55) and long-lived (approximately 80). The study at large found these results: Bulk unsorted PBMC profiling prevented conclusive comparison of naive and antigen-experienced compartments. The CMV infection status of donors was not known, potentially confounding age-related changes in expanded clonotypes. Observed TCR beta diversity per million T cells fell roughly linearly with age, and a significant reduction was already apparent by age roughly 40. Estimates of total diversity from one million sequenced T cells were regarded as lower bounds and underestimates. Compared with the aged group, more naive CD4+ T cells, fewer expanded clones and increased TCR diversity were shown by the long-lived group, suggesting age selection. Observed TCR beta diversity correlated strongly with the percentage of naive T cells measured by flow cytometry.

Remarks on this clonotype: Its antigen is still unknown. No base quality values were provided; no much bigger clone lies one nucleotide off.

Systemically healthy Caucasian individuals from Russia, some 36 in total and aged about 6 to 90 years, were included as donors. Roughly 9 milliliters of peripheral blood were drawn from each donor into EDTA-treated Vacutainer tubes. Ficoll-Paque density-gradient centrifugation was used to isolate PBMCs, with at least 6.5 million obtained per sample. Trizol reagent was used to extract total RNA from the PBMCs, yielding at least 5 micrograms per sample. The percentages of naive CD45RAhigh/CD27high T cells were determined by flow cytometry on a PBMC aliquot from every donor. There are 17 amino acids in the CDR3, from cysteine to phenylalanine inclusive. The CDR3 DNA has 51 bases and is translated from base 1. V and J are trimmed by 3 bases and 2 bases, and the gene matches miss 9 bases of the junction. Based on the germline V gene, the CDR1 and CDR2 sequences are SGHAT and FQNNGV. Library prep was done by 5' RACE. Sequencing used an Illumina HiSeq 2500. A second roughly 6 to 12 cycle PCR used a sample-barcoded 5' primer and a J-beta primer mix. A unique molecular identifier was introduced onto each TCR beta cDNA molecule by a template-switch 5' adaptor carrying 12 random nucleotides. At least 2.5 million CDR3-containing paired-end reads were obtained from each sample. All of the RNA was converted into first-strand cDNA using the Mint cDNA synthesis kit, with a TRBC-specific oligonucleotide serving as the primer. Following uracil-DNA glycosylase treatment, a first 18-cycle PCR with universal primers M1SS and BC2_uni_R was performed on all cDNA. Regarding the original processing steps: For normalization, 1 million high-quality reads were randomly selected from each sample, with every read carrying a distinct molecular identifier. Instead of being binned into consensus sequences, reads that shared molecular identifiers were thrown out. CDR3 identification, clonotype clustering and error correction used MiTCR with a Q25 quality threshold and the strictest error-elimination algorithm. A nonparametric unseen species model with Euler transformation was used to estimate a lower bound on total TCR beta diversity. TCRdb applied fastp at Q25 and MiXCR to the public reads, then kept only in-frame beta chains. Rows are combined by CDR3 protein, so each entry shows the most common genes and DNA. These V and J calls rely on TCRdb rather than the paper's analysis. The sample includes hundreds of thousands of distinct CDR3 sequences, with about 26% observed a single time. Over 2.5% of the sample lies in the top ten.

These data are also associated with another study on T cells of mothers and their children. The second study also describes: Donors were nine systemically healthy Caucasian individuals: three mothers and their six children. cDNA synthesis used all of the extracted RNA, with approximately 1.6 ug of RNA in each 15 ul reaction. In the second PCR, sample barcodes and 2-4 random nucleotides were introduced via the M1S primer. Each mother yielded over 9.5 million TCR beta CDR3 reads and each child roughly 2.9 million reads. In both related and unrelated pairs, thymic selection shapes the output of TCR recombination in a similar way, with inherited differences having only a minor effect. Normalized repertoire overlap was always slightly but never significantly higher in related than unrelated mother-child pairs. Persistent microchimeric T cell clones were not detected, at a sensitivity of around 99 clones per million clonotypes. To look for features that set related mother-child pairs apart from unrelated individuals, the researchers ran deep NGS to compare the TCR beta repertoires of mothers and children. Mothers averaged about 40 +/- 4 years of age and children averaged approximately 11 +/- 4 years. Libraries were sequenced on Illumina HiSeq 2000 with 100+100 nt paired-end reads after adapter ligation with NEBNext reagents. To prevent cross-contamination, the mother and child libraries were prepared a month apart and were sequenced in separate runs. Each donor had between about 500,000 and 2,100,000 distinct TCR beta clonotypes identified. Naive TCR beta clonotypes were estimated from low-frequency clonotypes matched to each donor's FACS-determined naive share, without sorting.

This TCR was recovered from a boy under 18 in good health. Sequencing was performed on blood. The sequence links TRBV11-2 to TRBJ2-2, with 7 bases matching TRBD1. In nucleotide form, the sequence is TGTGCCAGCAGCTTCGGCCGGGGACAGACAAACACCGGGGAGCTGTTTTTT. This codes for CASSFGRGQTNTGELFF.